The clone carrying this T cell receptor (beta chain) was observed a single time. The antigen is unknown. The same CDR3 can be traced to other DNA sequences in this sample. This record belongs to a study of T cells in pancreatic ductal adenocarcinoma. The study's findings and limits: This surgical cohort overrepresents the minority presenting with early-stage disease. Tumors hold more CD45RO+ effector T cells, which may bias toward lower diversity. No significant tumor-blood clonality difference; means were about 0.1 and 0.07. Tumor samples had fewer productive templates and approximately 8-fold fewer unique clonotypes than blood.

CDR1 is SNHLY and CDR2 is FYNNEI in the germline V gene. Trimming stripped 5 bases from V and 2 bases from J, with 4 bases between. The CDR3 loop spans 11 amino acids. The table came from immunoSEQ multiplex PCR; TCRdb's copy has only in-frame clones and leaves some out. The sample yields about 97,000 clones, 90% to 95% seen once. Selected pancreatic ductal adenocarcinoma patients had undergone surgery without neoadjuvant therapy. Material: PBMCs. This chain joins TRBV2 and TRBJ2-7; D gene ambiguous. The TCR sequence derives from a human donor with pancreatic ductal adenocarcinoma. CDR3 nucleotide sequence: TGTGCCAGCAGTCCTACCTACGAGCAGTACTTC. Translation: CASSPTYEQYF. The full variable domain, its missing parts supplied by reference TRBV2 and TRBJ2-7, is EPEVTQTPSHQVTQMGQEVILRCVPISNHLYFYWYRQILGQKVEFLVSFYNNEISEKSEIFDDQFSVERPDGSNFTLKIRSTKLEDSAMYFCASSPTYEQYFGPGTRLTVT.